The source of this T cell receptor beta chain is a study of blood T cells in healthy people across ages. Study overall: About one barcoded beta molecule per two T cells came from capture by template switching. Overall study findings and caveats: Researchers said unsorted PBMCs prevented a conclusive naive versus antigen-experienced comparison.

This clonotype was picked up one time. Antigen specificity is unknown. The use of a sample-barcoded 5' primer and a J-beta primer mix characterized a second PCR of roughly 6 to 11 cycles. TCRdb re-derived calls from the 5' RACE reads in MiXCR, one entry per CDR3 protein. This sample has about 970,000 distinct CDR3 sequences, with 51% found just once. The germline V and J ends were trimmed by 2 bases and 5 bases, with 6 bases remaining between them. Germline V gene lookup returns CDR1 KGHSH and CDR2 LQKENI. This CDR3 region has 12 residues. Aged about 6 to 95, donors were systemically healthy Caucasians from Russia.

The rearrangement joins TRBV18 to TRBJ2-5; D gene ambiguous. This clonotype was obtained from a woman between 55 and 75 years old in good health. The specimen sequenced was blood. The CDR3 spells CASSPYTETQYF. The DNA for the CDR3 is TGTGCCAGCTCACCATATACGGAGACCCAGTACTTC.